Below, one T cell receptor beta chain is given with its context. The germline CDR1 and CDR2 sequences are SQVTM and ANQGSEA. The trim removed 5 bases at V and 3 bases at J, leaving 6 bases unmatched. The CDR3 consists of 14 residues. The sample belongs to a study of blood T cell repertoires in COVID-19. Clones were read by immunoSEQ multiplex PCR, and TCRdb kept only the in-frame ones, dropping some. The data contain tens of thousands of clones, 85% to 90% of them seen just once; the ten biggest clones take up more than 4%. The sample comprised peripheral blood. The source is a human donor in a cohort sampled during active COVID-19. The rearrangement uses TRBV29-1 and TRBJ2-3, with 9 bases aligning to TRBD2. DNA for the CDR3: TGCAGCGTTTCAGCGGGAGGATTTACAGATACGCAGTATTTT. Protein sequence: CSVSAGGFTDTQYF.